This TCR beta chain was identified during a study of T cell changes during pregnancy in multiple sclerosis. The V gene's germline CDR1 is MGHRA and CDR2 YSYEKL. CDR3 size: 14 residues. V trimming: 6 bases; J trimming: 4 bases; junction bases outside the gene matches: 5. The method was immunoSEQ multiplex PCR; TCRdb's version includes in-frame clones alone and lacks a portion of them. The table lists 80,000 to 130,000 clones, 90% to 95% of them singletons, with more than 0.8% in the top ten. This receptor was taken from a female donor with multiple sclerosis, enrolled in a pregnancy study. Material: peripheral blood, obtained before pregnancy. The J gene is TRBJ2-2, the V gene TRBV4-1; 7 bases are shared with TRBD2. In nucleotides, the CDR3 is TGCGCCAGCAGTCTGGGGGGGGTCACCGGGGAGCTGTTTTTT. Protein product: CASSLGGVTGELFF.